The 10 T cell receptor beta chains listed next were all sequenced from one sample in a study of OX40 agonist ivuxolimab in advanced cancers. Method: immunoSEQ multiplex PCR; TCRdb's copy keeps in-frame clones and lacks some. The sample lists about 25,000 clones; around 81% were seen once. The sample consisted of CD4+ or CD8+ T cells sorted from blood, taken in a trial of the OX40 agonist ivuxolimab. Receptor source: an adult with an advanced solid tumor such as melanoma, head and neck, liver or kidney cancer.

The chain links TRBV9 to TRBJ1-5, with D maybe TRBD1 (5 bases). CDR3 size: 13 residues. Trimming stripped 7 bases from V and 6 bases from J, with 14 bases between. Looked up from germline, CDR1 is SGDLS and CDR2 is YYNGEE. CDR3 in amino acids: CASGGVGGQPQHF. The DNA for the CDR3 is TGTGCCAGCGGAGGGGTTGGCGGTCAGCCCCAGCATTTT. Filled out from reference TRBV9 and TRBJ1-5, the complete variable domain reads DSGVTQTPKHLITATGQRVTLRCSPRSGDLSVYWYQQSLDQGLQFLIQYYNGEERAKGNILERFSAQQFPDLHSELNLSSLELGDSALYFCASGGVGGQPQHFGDGTRLSIL.

CDR3: CASSQDGERGLDYNEQFF. The CDR3 nucleotides are TGCGCCAGCAGCCAGGATGGGGAGAGAGGGCTCGACTACAATGAGCAGTTCTTC. The chain recombines TRBV4-1 with TRBJ2-1; perhaps TRBD2 as D (5 bases). The germline V gene encodes CDR1 MGHRA and CDR2 YSYEKL. Trimming took 3 bases from V and 3 from J, leaving 21 bases between them. CDR3 length: 18 residues.

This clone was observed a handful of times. The DNA of the CDR3 is TGTGCCAGCAAAAGCCAGGGGGTAAGGAGAGGCTACACCTTC. Amino acid sequence: CASKSQGVRRGYTF. This chain links TRBV28 with TRBJ1-2; 7 bases fit TRBD1. The CDR3 has 14 amino acids. J lost 8 bases, V lost 7 bases, and 13 bases had no gene match. Per the germline V gene, CDR1 is MDHEN and CDR2 is SYDVKM.

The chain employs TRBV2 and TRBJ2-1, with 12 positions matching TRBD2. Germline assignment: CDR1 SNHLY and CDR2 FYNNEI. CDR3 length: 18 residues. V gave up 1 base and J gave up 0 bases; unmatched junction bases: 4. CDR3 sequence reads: CASSEGTSGTSSYNEQFF. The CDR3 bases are TGTGCCAGCAGTGAAGGGACTAGCGGGACGAGCTCCTACAATGAGCAGTTCTTC.

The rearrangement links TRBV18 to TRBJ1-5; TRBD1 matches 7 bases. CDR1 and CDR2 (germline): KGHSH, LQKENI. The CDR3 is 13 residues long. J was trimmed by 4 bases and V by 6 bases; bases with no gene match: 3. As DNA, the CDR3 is TGTGCCAGCTCTCGGACAGGTAATCAGCCCCAGCATTTT. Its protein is CASSRTGNQPQHF.

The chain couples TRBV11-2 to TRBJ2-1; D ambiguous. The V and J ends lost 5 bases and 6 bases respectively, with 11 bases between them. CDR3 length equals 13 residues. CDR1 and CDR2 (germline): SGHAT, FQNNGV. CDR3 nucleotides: TGTGCCAGCAGCATAGTCCCGGGCAATGAGCAGTTCTTC. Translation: CASSIVPGNEQFF.

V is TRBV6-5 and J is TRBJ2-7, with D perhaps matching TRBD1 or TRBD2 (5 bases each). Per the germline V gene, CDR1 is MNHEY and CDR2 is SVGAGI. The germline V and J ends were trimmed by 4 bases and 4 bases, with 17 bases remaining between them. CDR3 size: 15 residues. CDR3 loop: CASSSGEGLNYEQYF. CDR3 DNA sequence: TGTGCCAGCAGTTCCGGTGAGGGGCTAAATTACGAGCAGTACTTC.

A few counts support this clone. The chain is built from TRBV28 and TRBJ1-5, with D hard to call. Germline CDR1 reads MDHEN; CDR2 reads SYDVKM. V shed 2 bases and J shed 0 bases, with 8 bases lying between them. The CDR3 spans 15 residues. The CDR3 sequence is CASSLAIYSNQPQHF. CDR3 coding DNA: TGTGCCAGCAGTTTAGCTATTTATAGCAATCAGCCCCAGCATTTT.

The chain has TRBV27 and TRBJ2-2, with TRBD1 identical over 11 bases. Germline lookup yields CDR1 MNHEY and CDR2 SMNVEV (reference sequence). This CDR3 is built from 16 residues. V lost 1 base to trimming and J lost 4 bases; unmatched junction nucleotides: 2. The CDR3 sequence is CASSLFGTGGTGELFF. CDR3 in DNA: TGTGCCAGCAGTTTATTTGGGACAGGGGGCACCGGGGAGCTGTTTTTT.

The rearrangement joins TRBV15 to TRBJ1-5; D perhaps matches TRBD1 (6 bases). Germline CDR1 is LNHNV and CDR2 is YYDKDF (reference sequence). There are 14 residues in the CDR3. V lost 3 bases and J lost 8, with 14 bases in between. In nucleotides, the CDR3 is TGTGCCACCAGCAGGGGCAGGGGTCAGGAGCCCCAGCATTTT. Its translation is CATSRGRGQEPQHF.